This is a list of T cell receptor beta chains from one sample in a study of regulatory T cells in long-lasting Graves disease. TCRdb passed the multiplex PCR reads through MiXCR, listing each CDR3 protein once. The data show over 500,000 distinct CDR3 sequences, under 20% seen once. These records were also assigned to another study, of T cells in Graves' hyperthyroidism and ophthalmopathy.

This specimen was peripheral blood mononuclear cells (PBMCs), taken at new diagnosis, from a patient treated with antithyroid drugs. The receptors stem from a woman aged 25-40 years with Graves disease. Each CDR3 is given with its conserved first and last residue. The order of the fields is J gene, V gene, D gene, clone size, CDR3 protein, CDR3 DNA. The D gene is left open where the match is weak. Clone size appears in some rows only: once, few, many, or a class for an expanded clone.

TRBJ1-1,TRBV28,-,many,CASSFRTYYEAFF,TGTGCCAGCAGTTTTCGGACATACTATGAAGCTTTCTTT
TRBJ2-3,TRBV11-2,-,many,CASSLSGTKNAQYF,TGTGCCAGCAGCTTAAGTGGGACGAAGAATGCGCAGTATTTT
TRBJ2-1,TRBV28,-,many,CASSLIQIGNEQFF,TGTGCCAGCAGTTTGATCCAAATAGGGAATGAGCAGTTCTTC
TRBJ1-5,TRBV30,-,many,CAWSYGGQSQPQHF,TGTGCCTGGAGTTATGGAGGACAGAGTCAGCCCCAGCATTTT
TRBJ1-4,TRBV7-2,-,many,CASSSAAGNEKLFF,TGTGCCAGCAGCTCGGCCGCGGGCAATGAAAAACTGTTTTTT
TRBJ2-7,TRBV6-1,-,few,CASSELPYEQYF,TGTGCCAGCAGTGAATTACCCTACGAGCAGTACTTC
TRBJ2-1,TRBV3-1,-,-,CASSQDIGRPNYNEQFF,TGTGCCAGCAGCCAAGATATAGGCAGGCCCAATTACAATGAGCAGTTCTTC
TRBJ2-7,TRBV7-2,TRBD2,-,CASTLRGAYEQYF,TGTGCCAGCACTCTCCGGGGGGCCTACGAGCAGTACTTC
TRBJ1-2,TRBV6-1,TRBD1,many,CASTLIGTAYGYTF,TGTGCCAGCACCCTAATTGGGACAGCATATGGCTACACCTTC
TRBJ2-1,TRBV19,-,few,CASSPFGLKDNEQFF,TGTGCCAGTAGTCCATTCGGACTAAAAGACAATGAGCAGTTCTTC
TRBJ1-1,TRBV15,-,many,CATSRGGDTEAFF,TGTGCCACCAGCCGTGGGGGGGACACTGAAGCTTTCTTT
TRBJ2-1,TRBV6-9,-,-,CASSYPQTTAYIGDNNEQFF,TGTGCCAGCAGTTACCCGCAGACCACGGCTTACATCGGGGATAACAATGAGCAGTTCTTC
TRBJ2-5,TRBV20-1,-,many,CSARDGQETQYF,TGCAGTGCTAGAGACGGGCAAGAGACCCAGTACTTC
TRBJ1-5,TRBV20-1,TRBD1,many,CSALGTGAFGQPQHF,TGCAGTGCTTTGGGGACAGGGGCGTTCGGTCAGCCCCAGCATTTT
TRBJ2-2,TRBV6-1,TRBD2,many,CASKWPGLADGNTGELFF,TGTGCCAGCAAGTGGCCGGGACTAGCGGATGGGAACACCGGGGAGCTGTTTTTT
TRBJ1-4,TRBV7-6,TRBD1,-,CASSKNRGPNEKLFF,TGTGCCAGCAGCAAGAACAGGGGACCTAATGAAAAACTGTTTTTT
TRBJ1-2,TRBV29-1,TRBD1,many,CSADRGSGPNGYTF,TGCAGCGCGGACAGGGGGTCCGGGCCAAATGGCTACACCTTC
TRBJ2-3,TRBV4-1,TRBD1,-,CASSPDRVTGTDTQYF,TGCGCCAGCAGCCCAGACAGGGTAACGGGCACAGATACGCAGTATTTT
TRBJ2-2,TRBV7-3,TRBD1,-,CASSYDRDRGVGGELFF,TGTGCCAGCAGCTACGACCGGGACAGGGGGGTTGGCGGGGAGCTGTTTTTT
TRBJ1-3,TRBV28,-,many,CASGRAFVGNTIYF,TGTGCCAGCGGCAGGGCATTCGTTGGAAACACCATATATTTT
TRBJ2-3,TRBV10-3,TRBD1,-,CAISQDRGTSNTQYF,TGTGCCATCAGTCAAGACAGGGGCACATCAAATACGCAGTATTTT
TRBJ2-2,TRBV24-1,-,few,CATSDERDTGELFF,TGTGCCACCAGTGACGAGCGGGACACCGGGGAGCTGTTTTTT
TRBJ1-1,TRBV6-1,-,many,CASSPMGGGEAFF,TGTGCCAGCAGCCCAATGGGGGGGGGTGAAGCTTTCTTT
TRBJ2-5,TRBV20-1,-,-,CSARDPWPETQYF,TGCAGTGCTAGAGATCCATGGCCAGAGACCCAGTACTTC
TRBJ1-6,TRBV6-1,TRBD1,-,CASSATGTGHPLHF,TGTGCCAGCAGTGCCACCGGGACAGGGCATCCGTTGCACTTT
TRBJ2-7,TRBV28,TRBD2,many,CASGISSGSGVRSYEQYF,TGTGCCAGCGGGATCTCTAGCGGGAGTGGGGTTAGATCCTACGAGCAGTACTTC
TRBJ2-7,TRBV28,-,-,CASSLRAGGSLEQYF,TGTGCCAGCAGTTTGAGGGCCGGGGGATCTCTCGAGCAGTACTTC
TRBJ2-7,TRBV7-9,-,once,CASSFGHNYEQYF,TGTGCCAGCAGCTTTGGACACAACTACGAGCAGTACTTC
TRBJ2-2,TRBV7-2,-,many,CASSWGDRLTGELFF,TGTGCCAGCAGTTGGGGCGACAGGCTCACCGGGGAGCTGTTTTTT
TRBJ1-4,TRBV12-3/TRBV12-4,-,many,CASSLTGAEKLFF,TGTGCCAGCAGTTTGACAGGAGCCGAAAAACTGTTTTTT
TRBJ2-1,TRBV7-3,-,many,CASSLSAESSYNEQFF,TGTGCCAGCAGCTTAAGTGCAGAAAGCTCCTACAATGAGCAGTTCTTC
TRBJ1-1,TRBV20-1,-,-,CSASDPGGPNTEAFF,TGCAGTGCTTCCGACCCCGGAGGGCCGAACACTGAAGCTTTCTTT
TRBJ2-2,TRBV29-1,TRBD2,-,CSVPGLAGGELFF,TGCAGCGTCCCGGGACTAGCTGGCGGGGAGCTGTTTTTT
TRBJ1-1,TRBV10-3,-,many,CAIRETETNTEAFF,TGTGCCATCAGGGAGACAGAAACGAACACTGAAGCTTTCTTT
TRBJ2-1,TRBV7-9,TRBD2,once,CASSPLAGVNHNEQFF,TGTGCCAGCAGCCCTCTAGCGGGGGTTAACCACAATGAGCAGTTCTTC
TRBJ2-5,TRBV6-5,-,many,CASSYSRGIQETQYF,TGTGCCAGCAGTTACTCTAGGGGAATTCAAGAGACCCAGTACTTC
TRBJ1-5,TRBV4-2,-,-,CASSREDDSNQPQHF,TGTGCCAGCAGCCGGGAGGACGATAGCAATCAGCCCCAGCATTTT
TRBJ2-1,TRBV5-1,-,few,CASSLRRPNNEQFF,TGCGCCAGCAGCTTGCGGCGCCCTAACAATGAGCAGTTCTTC
TRBJ2-2,TRBV2,-,many,CASSQSRTGDTGELFF,TGTGCCAGCAGTCAATCTAGAACGGGGGACACCGGGGAGCTGTTTTTT
TRBJ2-7,TRBV28,-,many,CASSRSLDNYEQYF,TGTGCCAGCAGTCGATCACTAGACAACTACGAGCAGTACTTC
TRBJ2-3,TRBV7-3,-,many,CASSLSPGVTDTQYF,TGTGCCAGCAGCTTATCCCCGGGAGTAACAGATACGCAGTATTTT
TRBJ2-1,TRBV11-2,TRBD1,many,CAILLRKQGDEQFF,TGTGCCATCCTCTTACGGAAGCAGGGGGATGAGCAGTTCTTC
TRBJ2-7,TRBV9,-,-,CASSVDINPYEQYF,TGTGCCAGCAGCGTGGACATAAATCCCTACGAGCAGTACTTC